The 17 T cell receptor beta chains presented below share a single source sample, sequenced in a study of shared clonotypes between healthy human individuals. Repertoires were generated with immunoSEQ multiplex PCR, while TCRdb's copy carries only in-frame clones and drops some. The data hold roughly 550,000 clones, with just under 97% observed a single time. As defined, naive CD8 cells were CD45RO-negative and positively selected for CCR7, with terminally differentiated effector memory CD45RA+ cells excluded. Sequenced sample: naive CD8+ T cells sorted from blood. Receptor source: a woman aged 25 to 39 in good health.

The chain employs TRBV6-1 and TRBJ1-5; D remains ambiguous. This CDR3 spans 15 amino acids. Trimming shortened V by 7 bases and J by 1 base, and 14 bases separated the two germline ends. The germline CDR1 and CDR2 sequences are MNHNS and SASEGT. The CDR3 sequence: CASTPGIMSNQPQHF. The DNA for the CDR3 is TGTGCCAGCACGCCGGGTATAATGAGCAATCAGCCCCAGCATTTT.

This chain joins TRBV30 and TRBJ1-6, with TRBD1 matching over 10 bases. The CDR3 is 14 residues long. V shed 3 bases, J shed 10 bases, and the junction held 6 bases outside the gene matches. Germline CDR1 and CDR2: GTSNPN and SVGIG (reference sequence). The CDR3, as DNA: TGTGCCTGGAGCCAGGGACAGGGGACCTCACCCCTCCACTTT. This sequence encodes CAWSQGQGTSPLHF.

The chain links TRBV7-6 to TRBJ2-2, with TRBD1 identical over 11 bases. The CDR3 runs 17 residues. The trim removed 5 bases at V and 4 bases at J, leaving 9 bases unmatched. Germline V gene sequence: CDR1 SGHVS, CDR2 FNYEAQ. The CDR3 region has the DNA TGTGCCAGCAGCGACAGGACAGGGGGCGTGCCCACCGGGGAGCTGTTTTTT. Its protein is CASSDRTGGVPTGELFF.

The chain uses TRBV18 and TRBJ1-1, with TRBD1 identical over 7 bases. The V segment lost 2 bases and the J segment 2 bases; nucleotides outside the gene matches: 8. Germline-derived CDR1 and CDR2 are KGHSH and LQKENI. The CDR3 contains 16 residues. Written as DNA, the CDR3 is TGTGCCAGCTCACCATCTCTTGGACAGGCTAACACTGAAGCTTTCTTT. It codes for CASSPSLGQANTEAFF.

The chain employs TRBV6-1 and TRBJ2-5; 10 bases match TRBD1. The better agreement between TRBJ2-7 and the DNA end casts doubt on the J call. Germline V gene data show CDR1 as MNHNS and CDR2 as SASEGT. The CDR3 consists of 16 residues. As DNA, the CDR3 is TGTGCCAGCAGTGAAGGTACCTCCGGGACAGGGGCCGAGCAGTACTTC. As protein: CASSEGTSGTGAEQYF.

The rearrangement links TRBV29-1 to TRBJ2-7; TRBD1 agrees at 7 bases. The germline CDR1 and CDR2 sequences are SQVTM and ANQGSEA. V was pared by 5 bases and J by 5 bases, with 9 bases of the junction left unmatched. This CDR3 region has 13 residues. The CDR3 nucleotides read TGCAGCGTTTCCCCGGGACAGATCCACGAGCAGTACTTC. It translates to CSVSPGQIHEQYF.

The V and J genes are TRBV29-1 and TRBJ2-2, with TRBD1 as a possible D gene (6 bases). This CDR3 spans 13 amino acids. Trimming pared 4 bases from V and 2 bases from J, leaving 8 bases between. CDR1 is SQVTM and CDR2 is ANQGSEA in the germline V gene. CDR3 amino acids: CSVVGANTGELFF. CDR3 nucleotides: TGCAGCGTTGTGGGGGCTAACACCGGGGAGCTGTTTTTT.

This rearrangement joins TRBV9 to TRBJ2-6; 7 nucleotides align to TRBD2. The germline V gene encodes CDR1 SGDLS and CDR2 YYNGEE. Unmatched junction bases numbered 1, after V lost 3 bases and J lost 1 base. This CDR3 contains 15 residues. The CDR3 DNA reads TGTGCCAGCAGCGGGACTAGTTCTGGGGCCAACGTCCTGACTTTC. Translation: CASSGTSSGANVLTF.

This rearrangement joins TRBV19 to TRBJ2-7; possible D gene TRBD1, 6 bases. The CDR3 is made up of 13 amino acids. The germline V and J ends were trimmed by 6 bases and 2 bases, with 11 bases remaining between them. CDR1 is LNHDA, CDR2 SQIVND, per germline (reference sequence). The CDR3 nucleotides read TGTGCCAGTAGAACGACAGGTACCTACGAGCAGTACTTC. This encodes CASRTTGTYEQYF.

CDR3 nucleotide sequence: TGTGCCATCAGTGAAGACAGGGGCGGCCAGCCCCAGCATTTT. Its translation: CAISEDRGGQPQHF. The chain recombines TRBV10-3 with TRBJ1-5, with 8 nucleotides matching TRBD1. The V gene's germline CDR1 is ENHRY and CDR2 SYGVKD. This CDR3 comprises 14 residues. Germline trimming cut 3 bases from V and 7 bases from J; bases unmatched to any gene: 5.

The rearrangement links TRBV27 to TRBJ2-7, with TRBD1 matching 11 bases. Germline V lookup: CDR1 MNHEY, CDR2 SMNVEV (reference sequence). CDR3 length: 15 residues. V gave up 6 bases and J gave up 3 bases; unmatched junction bases: 7. CDR3 region: CASRPRTGGLYEQYF. The CDR3 DNA is TGTGCCAGCAGACCCAGGACAGGGGGCCTCTACGAGCAGTACTTC.

The chain carries TRBV6-5 and TRBJ2-7; 11 positions match TRBD1. Trimming at V came to 5 bases and at J to 4 bases, leaving 1 base not matched to a gene. The germline gives CDR1 MNHEY, CDR2 SVGAGI. This CDR3 spans 13 amino acids. The CDR3 loop reads CASSGTGGYEQYF. The CDR3 DNA follows: TGTGCCAGCAGTGGGACAGGGGGGTACGAGCAGTACTTC.

CDR3 in amino acids: CASSSDRGEYEQYF. The DNA for the CDR3 is TGTGCCAGCAGTTCGGACAGGGGAGAGTACGAGCAGTACTTC. This chain joins TRBV28 and TRBJ2-7, with 9 bases that match TRBD1. The CDR3 is 14 amino acids. Trimming at V came to 4 bases and at J to 4 bases, leaving 5 bases not matched to a gene. Germline lookup yields CDR1 MDHEN and CDR2 SYDVKM.

V is TRBV5-5 and J is TRBJ2-7, with D perhaps matching TRBD1 (5 bases). Looked up from germline, CDR1 is SGHKS and CDR2 is YYEKEE (reference sequence). The CDR3 runs to 16 residues. V lost 0 bases and J 0 bases, leaving 13 bases between the germline ends. Written as DNA, the CDR3 is TGTGCCAGCAGCTTGGAACCCCTGGACAACTCCTACGAGCAGTACTTC. Translated, it gives CASSLEPLDNSYEQYF.

As regards this clone: At one end the junction does not follow the germline gene, possibly because of a read error. The V and J genes are TRBV15 and TRBJ1-1, with 9 bases identical to TRBD1. This CDR3 region has 15 residues. The germline V gene has CDR1 LNHNV and CDR2 YYDKDF (reference sequence). CDR3 sequence: CATSGEQGALTEAFF. As DNA, the CDR3 is TGTGCCACCAGCGGAGAACAGGGGGCGTTGACTGAAGCTTTCTTT.

The CDR3 DNA is TGCGCCAGCAGCCATGACCGGGACAGCAATCAGCCCCAGCATTTT. It translates to CASSHDRDSNQPQHF. The rearrangement links TRBV4-1 to TRBJ1-5, with D possibly matching TRBD1 (5 bases). Germline-derived CDR1 and CDR2 are MGHRA and YSYEKL. Trimming took 3 bases from V and 1 from J, leaving 10 bases between them. There are 15 residues in the CDR3.

The V and J genes are TRBV27 and TRBJ2-3; 7 bases map to TRBD2. The length of the CDR3 is 15 residues. The germline CDR1 and CDR2 sequences are MNHEY and SMNVEV (reference sequence). V lost 3 bases and J lost 5; bases outside the gene matches: 8. CDR3 residues: CASSLRTRRLDTQYF. The CDR3 DNA reads as TGTGCCAGCAGTTTGCGGACTAGACGACTAGATACGCAGTATTTT.